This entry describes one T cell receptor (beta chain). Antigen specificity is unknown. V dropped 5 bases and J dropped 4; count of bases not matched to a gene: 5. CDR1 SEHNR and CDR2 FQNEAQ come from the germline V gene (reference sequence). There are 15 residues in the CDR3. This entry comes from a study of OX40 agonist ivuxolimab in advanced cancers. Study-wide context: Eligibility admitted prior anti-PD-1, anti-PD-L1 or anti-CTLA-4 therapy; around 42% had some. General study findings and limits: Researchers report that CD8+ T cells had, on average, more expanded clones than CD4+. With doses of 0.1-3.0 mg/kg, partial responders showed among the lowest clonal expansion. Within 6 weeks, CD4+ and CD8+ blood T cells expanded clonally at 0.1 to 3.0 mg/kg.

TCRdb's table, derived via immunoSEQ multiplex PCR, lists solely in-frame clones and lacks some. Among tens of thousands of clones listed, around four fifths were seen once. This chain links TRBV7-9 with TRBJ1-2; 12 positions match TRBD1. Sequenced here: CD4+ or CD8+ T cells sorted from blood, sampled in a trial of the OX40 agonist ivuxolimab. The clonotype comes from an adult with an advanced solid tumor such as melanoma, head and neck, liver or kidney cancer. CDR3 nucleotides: TGTGCCAGCAGCCTCGGGACAGGGGGCAGCTATGGCTACACCTTC. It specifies CASSLGTGGSYGYTF.